The source of this TCR beta chain is a study of CD8 T cells in Susac syndrome. Random hexamers served to reverse transcribe roughly 0.45 to 1 ug RNA. By means of immunoSEQ multiplex PCR, TCR beta CDR3 spanning 54 Vbeta and 13 Jbeta underwent amplification. From the immunoSEQ multiplex PCR reads, TCRdb called clonotypes with MiXCR, one entry per CDR3 protein. Among fewer than 150,000 distinct CDR3 sequences listed, around 90% were seen once. CDR1 is LNHNV and CDR2 is YYDKDF in the germline V gene (reference sequence). The CDR3 contains 14 residues. V lost 8 bases, J lost 0 bases, and 11 bases lay in between. The study used treatment-naive patients who had stable or active relapsing-remitting disease as multiple sclerosis controls. CD8+ and CD4+ T cells were negatively isolated; TEMRA cells were FACS-enriched.

The TCR originated in a human donor with multiple sclerosis. The material sequenced was CD8+ T cells from PBMCs. This chain joins TRBV15 and TRBJ1-3; D not certain. This CDR3 is CATGNPSSGNTIYF. CDR3 coding DNA: TGTGCCACCGGAAACCCTAGCTCTGGAAACACCATATATTTT.